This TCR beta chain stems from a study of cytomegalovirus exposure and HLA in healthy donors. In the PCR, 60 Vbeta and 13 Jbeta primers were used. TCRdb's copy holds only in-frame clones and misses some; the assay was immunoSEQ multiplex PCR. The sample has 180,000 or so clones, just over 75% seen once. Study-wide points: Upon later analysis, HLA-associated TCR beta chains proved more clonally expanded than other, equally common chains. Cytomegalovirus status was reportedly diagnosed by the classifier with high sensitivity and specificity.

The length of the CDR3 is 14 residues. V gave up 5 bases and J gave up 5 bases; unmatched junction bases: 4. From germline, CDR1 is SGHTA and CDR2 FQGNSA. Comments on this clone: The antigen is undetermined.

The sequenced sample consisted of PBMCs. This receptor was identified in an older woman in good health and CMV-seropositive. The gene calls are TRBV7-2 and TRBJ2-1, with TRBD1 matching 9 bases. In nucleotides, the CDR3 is TGTGCCAGCAGCCCTGGACAGGGGCACAATGAGCAGTTCTTC. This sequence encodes CASSPGQGHNEQFF.